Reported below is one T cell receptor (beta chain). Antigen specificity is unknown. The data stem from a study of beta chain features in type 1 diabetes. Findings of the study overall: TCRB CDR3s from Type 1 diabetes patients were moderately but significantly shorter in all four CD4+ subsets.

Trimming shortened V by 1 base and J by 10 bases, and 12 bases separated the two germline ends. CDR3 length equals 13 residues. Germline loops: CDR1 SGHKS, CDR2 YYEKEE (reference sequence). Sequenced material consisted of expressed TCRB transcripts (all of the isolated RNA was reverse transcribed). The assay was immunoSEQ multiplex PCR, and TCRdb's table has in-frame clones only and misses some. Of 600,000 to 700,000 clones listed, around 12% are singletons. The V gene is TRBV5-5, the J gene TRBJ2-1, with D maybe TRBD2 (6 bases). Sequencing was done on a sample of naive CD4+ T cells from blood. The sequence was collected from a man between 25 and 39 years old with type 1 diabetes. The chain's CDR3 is CASSLYPEGEQFF. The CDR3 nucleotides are TGTGCCAGCAGCTTGTACCCGGAGGGGGAGCAGTTCTTC.